The T cell receptor (beta chain) described here comes from a study of T cells in Graves' hyperthyroidism and ophthalmopathy. V shed 5 bases and J shed 14 bases, with 19 bases lying between them. The length of the CDR3 is 14 residues. From germline, CDR1 is SGHDN and CDR2 FVKESK. From RNA transcripts, TCR beta CDR3 regions were amplified. The HTBI primer set served for first-round RT-PCR of the TCR CDR3. TCRdb independently ran MiXCR on the multiplex PCR reads; one entry per CDR3 protein. The data show roughly 710,000 distinct CDR3 sequences, with over 35% seen just once and less than 40% held by the top ten. This clonotype came up a few times. The antigen remains unidentified. Graves' hyperthyroidism without ophthalmopathy progression within 18 months was termed stable. Participants, patients aged 18 to 65, had newly diagnosed hyperthyroidism with a duration under 2 months. The PBMCs studied were ones that came from roughly 9.1 ml fresh peripheral blood.

General study findings and limits: Blood shared most expanded thyroid clonotypes above 0.001.

This chain links TRBV14 with TRBJ1-6, with D unclear. The sequencing sample was made of blood. This clonotype was obtained from a woman aged 40 to 50 with Graves' hyperthyroidism. The CDR3 nucleotides are TGTGCCAGCAGCTATTCATATATGAACTCAGCCCTCCACTTT. Its protein is CASSYSYMNSALHF. The full variable domain, completed using reference TRBV14 and TRBJ1-6, is EAGVTQFPSHSVIEKGQTVTLRCDPISGHDNLYWYRRVMGKEIKFLLHFVKESKQDESGMPNNRFLAERTGGTYSTLKVQPAELEDSGVYFCASSYSYMNSALHFGNGTRLTVT.